This T cell receptor beta chain was sequenced in a study of memory CD4+ T cells and cytomegalovirus serostatus. With 3 bases clipped from V and 7 bases from J, the junction kept 4 bases outside the gene matches. The germline V gene has CDR1 SGHTA and CDR2 FQGNSA. The CDR3 is made up of 13 amino acids. The assay was immunoSEQ multiplex PCR, and TCRdb's table has in-frame clones only and misses some. Found here are 35,000 to 45,000 clones, less than 80% of them singletons; the top ten hold 5.3%. Single viable CD3+CD4+CD8-CD45RO+ cells were sorted as the memory CD4+ T cells. Material for sequencing was memory CD4+ T cells from blood. This sequence joins TRBV7-2 and TRBJ1-2, with TRBD1 matching 8 bases. The receptor was derived from an adult in good health and CMV-seropositive. The CDR3 region has the DNA TGTGCCAGCAGCTTGGACAGGGTCGCTGGCTACACCTTC. It specifies CASSLDRVAGYTF.